This passage covers 6 T cell receptor beta chains from one sample sequenced in a study of blood T cell repertoires in COVID-19. Libraries were prepared by immunoSEQ multiplex PCR; TCRdb keeps only in-frame clonotypes and omits some of them. The table includes some 46,000 clones, around four fifths detected once. The sample consisted of peripheral blood. The receptors shown here come from a woman aged 80 or older with acute or convalescent COVID-19.

The chain joins TRBV6-5 to TRBJ1-3; D ambiguous. CDR1 is MNHEY and CDR2 is SVGAGI in the germline V gene. V lost 7 bases to trimming and J lost 2 bases, with 12 bases between them. The CDR3 runs to 14 residues. CDR3 DNA sequence: TGTGCCAGCACCCCGGACTTTACTGGAAACACCATATATTTT. Amino acids: CASTPDFTGNTIYF.

This clone is judged medium-sized. The chain recombines TRBV7-6 with TRBJ1-1; tentatively, D is TRBD1 (5 bases). Germline CDR1 SGHVS, CDR2 FNYEAQ. The germline V and J ends were trimmed by 5 bases and 1 base, with 8 bases remaining between them. This CDR3 contains 13 residues. Here the CDR3 DNA reads TGTGCCAGCAGCATGGGGCGGAACACTGAAGCTTTCTTT. Protein: CASSMGRNTEAFF.

The rearrangement joins TRBV10-2 to TRBJ2-7; D perhaps matches TRBD1 (6 bases). V lost 4 bases to trimming and J lost 6 bases, with 10 bases between them. Germline CDR1 is WSHSY and CDR2 is SAAADI. The CDR3 loop spans 12 amino acids. The DNA of the CDR3 is TGCGCCAGCAGTGGAACAGGGACCGAGCAGTACTTC. Encoded protein: CASSGTGTEQYF.

This clone was seen a single time. The rearrangement joins TRBV5-1 to TRBJ1-3, with a tentative D call TRBD1 (6 bases). This CDR3 region has 14 residues. Deletions cut 4 bases from V and 2 bases from J, with 10 bases between. Germline CDR1 and CDR2: SGHRS and YFSETQ. CDR3 amino acids: CASSPTGTGNTIYF. The CDR3 bases are TGCGCCAGCAGCCCAACAGGGACTGGAAACACCATATATTTT. Combining the CDR3 with reference TRBV5-1 and TRBJ1-3 gives the whole variable domain KAGVTQTPRYLIKTRGQQVTLSCSPISGHRSVSWYQQTPGQGLQFLFEYFSETQRNKGNFPGRFSGRQFSNSRSEMNVSTLELGDSALYLCASSPTGTGNTIYFGEGSWLTVV.

V gene TRBV15 combines with J gene TRBJ2-1; 13 bases are a match to TRBD2. This CDR3 spans 18 amino acids. Germline lookup yields CDR1 LNHNV and CDR2 YYDKDF (reference sequence). Trimming took 5 bases from V and 8 from J; bases not matched to a gene: 15. The CDR3 DNA sequence: TGTGCCACCAGCCGGAAAAAACAACTAGCGGGGGGGCAGGATGAGCAGTTCTTC. This sequence encodes CATSRKKQLAGGQDEQFF.

The chain recombines TRBV11-2 with TRBJ2-5; no firm D call. Trimming left V 0 bases short and J 5 bases short, with 13 bases between. From germline, CDR1 is SGHAT and CDR2 FQNNGV. The CDR3 has 15 amino acids. In nucleotides, the CDR3 is TGTGCCAGCAGCTTAGATCGACCAGGATGGGAGACCCAGTACTTC. The encoded protein is CASSLDRPGWETQYF. The full variable domain, its missing parts supplied by reference TRBV11-2 and TRBJ2-5, is EAGVAQSPRYKIIEKRQSVAFWCNPISGHATLYWYQQILGQGPKLLIQFQNNGVVDDSQLPKDRFSAERLKGVDSTLKIQPAKLEDSAVYLCASSLDRPGWETQYFGPGTRLLVL.